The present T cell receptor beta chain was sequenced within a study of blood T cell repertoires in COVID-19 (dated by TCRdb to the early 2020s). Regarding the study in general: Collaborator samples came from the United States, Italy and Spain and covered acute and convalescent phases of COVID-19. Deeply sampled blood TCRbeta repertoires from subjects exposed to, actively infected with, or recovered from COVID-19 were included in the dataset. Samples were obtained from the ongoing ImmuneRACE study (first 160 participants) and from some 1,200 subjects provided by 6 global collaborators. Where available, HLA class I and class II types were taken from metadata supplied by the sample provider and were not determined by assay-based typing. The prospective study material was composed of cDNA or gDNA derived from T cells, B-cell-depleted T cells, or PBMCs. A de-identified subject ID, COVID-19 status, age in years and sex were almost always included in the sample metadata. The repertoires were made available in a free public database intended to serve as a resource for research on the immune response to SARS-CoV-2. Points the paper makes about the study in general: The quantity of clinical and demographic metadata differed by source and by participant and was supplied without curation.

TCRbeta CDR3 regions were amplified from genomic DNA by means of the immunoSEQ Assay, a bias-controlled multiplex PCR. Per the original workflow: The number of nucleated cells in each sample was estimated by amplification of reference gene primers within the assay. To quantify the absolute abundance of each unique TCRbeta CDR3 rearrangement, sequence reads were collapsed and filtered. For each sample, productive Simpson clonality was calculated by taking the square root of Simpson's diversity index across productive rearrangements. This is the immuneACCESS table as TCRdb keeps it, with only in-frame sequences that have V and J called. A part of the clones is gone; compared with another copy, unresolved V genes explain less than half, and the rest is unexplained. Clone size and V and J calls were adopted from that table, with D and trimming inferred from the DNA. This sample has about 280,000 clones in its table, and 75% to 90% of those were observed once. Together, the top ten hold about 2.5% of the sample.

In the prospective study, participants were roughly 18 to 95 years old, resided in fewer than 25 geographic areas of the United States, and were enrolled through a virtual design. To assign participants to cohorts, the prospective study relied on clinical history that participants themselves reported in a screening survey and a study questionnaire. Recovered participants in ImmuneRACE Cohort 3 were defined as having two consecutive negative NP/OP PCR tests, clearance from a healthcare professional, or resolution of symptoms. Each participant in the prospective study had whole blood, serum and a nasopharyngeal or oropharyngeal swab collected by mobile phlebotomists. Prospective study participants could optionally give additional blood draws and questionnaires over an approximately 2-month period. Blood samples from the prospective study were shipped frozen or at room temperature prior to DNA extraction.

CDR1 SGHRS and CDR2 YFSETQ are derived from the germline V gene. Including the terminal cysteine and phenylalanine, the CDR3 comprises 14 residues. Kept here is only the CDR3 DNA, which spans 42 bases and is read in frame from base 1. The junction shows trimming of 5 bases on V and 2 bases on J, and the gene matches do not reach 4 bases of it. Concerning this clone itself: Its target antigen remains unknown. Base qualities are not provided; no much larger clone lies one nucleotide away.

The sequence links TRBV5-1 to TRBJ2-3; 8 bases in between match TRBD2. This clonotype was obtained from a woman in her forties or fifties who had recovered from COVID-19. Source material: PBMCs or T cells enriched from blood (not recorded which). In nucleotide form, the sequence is TGCGCCAGCAGGGCGACTAGCGCCACAGATACGCAGTATTTT. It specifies CASRATSATDTQYF. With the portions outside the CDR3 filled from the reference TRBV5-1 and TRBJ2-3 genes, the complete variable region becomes KAGVTQTPRYLIKTRGQQVTLSCSPISGHRSVSWYQQTPGQGLQFLFEYFSETQRNKGNFPGRFSGRQFSNSRSEMNVSTLELGDSALYLCASRATSATDTQYFGPGTRLTVL.